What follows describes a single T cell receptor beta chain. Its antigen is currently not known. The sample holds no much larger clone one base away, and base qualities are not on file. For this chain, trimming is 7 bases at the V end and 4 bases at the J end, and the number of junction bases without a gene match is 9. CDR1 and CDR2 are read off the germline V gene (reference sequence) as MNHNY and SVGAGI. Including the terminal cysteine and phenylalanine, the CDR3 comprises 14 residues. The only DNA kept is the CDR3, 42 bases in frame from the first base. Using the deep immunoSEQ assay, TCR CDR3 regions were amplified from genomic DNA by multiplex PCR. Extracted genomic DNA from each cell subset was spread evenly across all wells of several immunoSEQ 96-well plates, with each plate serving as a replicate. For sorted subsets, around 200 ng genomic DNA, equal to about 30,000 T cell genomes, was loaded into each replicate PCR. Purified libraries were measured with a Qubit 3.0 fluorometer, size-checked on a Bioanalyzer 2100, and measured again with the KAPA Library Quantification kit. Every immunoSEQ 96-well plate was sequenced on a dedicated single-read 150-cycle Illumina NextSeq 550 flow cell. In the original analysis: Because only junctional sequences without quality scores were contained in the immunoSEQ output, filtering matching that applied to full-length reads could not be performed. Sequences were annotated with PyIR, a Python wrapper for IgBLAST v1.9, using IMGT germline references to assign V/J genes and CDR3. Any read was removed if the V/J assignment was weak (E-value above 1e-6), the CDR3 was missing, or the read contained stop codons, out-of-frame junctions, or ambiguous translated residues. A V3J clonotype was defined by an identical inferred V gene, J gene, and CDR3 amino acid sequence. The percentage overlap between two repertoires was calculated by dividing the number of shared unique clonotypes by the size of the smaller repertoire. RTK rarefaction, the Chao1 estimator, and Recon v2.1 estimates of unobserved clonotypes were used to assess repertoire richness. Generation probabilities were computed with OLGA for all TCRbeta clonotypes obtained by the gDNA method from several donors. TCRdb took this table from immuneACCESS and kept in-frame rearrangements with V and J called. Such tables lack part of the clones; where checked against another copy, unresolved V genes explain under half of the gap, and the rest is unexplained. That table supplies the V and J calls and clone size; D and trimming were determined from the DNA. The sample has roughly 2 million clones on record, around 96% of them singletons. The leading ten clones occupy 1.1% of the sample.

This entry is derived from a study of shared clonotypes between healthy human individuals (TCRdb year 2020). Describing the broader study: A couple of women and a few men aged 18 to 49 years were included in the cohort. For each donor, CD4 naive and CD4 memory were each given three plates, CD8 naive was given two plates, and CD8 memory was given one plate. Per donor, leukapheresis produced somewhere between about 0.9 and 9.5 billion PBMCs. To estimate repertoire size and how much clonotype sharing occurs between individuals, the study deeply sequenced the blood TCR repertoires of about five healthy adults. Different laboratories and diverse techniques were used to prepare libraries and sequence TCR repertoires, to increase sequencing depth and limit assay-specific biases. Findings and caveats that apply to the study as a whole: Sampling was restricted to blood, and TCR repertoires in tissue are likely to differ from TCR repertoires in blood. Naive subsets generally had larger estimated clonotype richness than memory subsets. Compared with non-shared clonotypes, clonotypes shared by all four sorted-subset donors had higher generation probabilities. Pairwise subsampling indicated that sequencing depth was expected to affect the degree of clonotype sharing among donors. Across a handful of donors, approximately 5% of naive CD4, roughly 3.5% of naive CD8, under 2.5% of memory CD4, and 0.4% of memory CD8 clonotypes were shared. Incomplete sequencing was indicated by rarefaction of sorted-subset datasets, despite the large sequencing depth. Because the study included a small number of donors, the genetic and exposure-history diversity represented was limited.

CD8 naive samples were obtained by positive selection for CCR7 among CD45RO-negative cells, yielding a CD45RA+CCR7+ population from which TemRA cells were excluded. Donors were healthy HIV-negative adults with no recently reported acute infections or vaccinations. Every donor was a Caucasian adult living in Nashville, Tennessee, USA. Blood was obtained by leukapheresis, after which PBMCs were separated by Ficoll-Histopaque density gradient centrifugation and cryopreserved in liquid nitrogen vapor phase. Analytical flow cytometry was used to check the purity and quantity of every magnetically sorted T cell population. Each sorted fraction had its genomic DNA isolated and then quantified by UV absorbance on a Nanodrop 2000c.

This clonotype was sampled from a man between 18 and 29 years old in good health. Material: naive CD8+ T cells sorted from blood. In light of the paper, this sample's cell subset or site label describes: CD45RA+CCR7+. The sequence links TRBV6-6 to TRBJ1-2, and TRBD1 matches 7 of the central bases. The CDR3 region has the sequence CASNRRDSTYGYTF. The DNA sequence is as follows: TGTGCCAGCAACAGACGGGACAGCACCTATGGCTACACCTTC.